Sequencing of this T cell receptor (beta chain) was carried out in a study of T-cell reconstitution after alpha-beta-depleted transplantation in children (dated by TCRdb to about 2016). At the level of the whole study: Using TCR repertoire profiling, the study followed T-cell immune reconstitution in a quantitative way in children after TCRalphabeta/CD19-depleted allogeneic hematopoietic cell transplantation.

This clonotype was detected only a few times. It has no known antigen specificity. No much larger clone is present one base from it, and per-base qualities are unavailable. Libraries were prepared through PCR. The sequencing machine was an Illumina HiSeq 2500. To normalize quantification of the TCRbeta repertoire, the TCR libraries were built with molecular barcoding that relied on unique molecular identifiers. TCRdb reanalyzed the raw reads on its own, using fastp at Q25 for trimming and MiXCR for clone calling, and kept in-frame beta chains. Each record represents a unique CDR3 protein, reported with the most common genes and DNA among its rows. This sample comprises hundreds of thousands of distinct CDR3 sequences, 32% of them detected only once. The ten top clones hold around 2.4% of the sample. The germline V gene provides CDR1 SGHRS and CDR2 YFSETQ. The CDR3 spans 15 residues, from the cysteine through the phenylalanine. The entry retains the CDR3 DNA only, 45 bases that are in frame from base 1. Trimming accounts for 4 bases at V and 9 bases at J, while the number of junction bases matched to no gene is 9.

This TCR came from a human donor who donated a stem cell graft to a child with aplastic anemia. The V and J genes are TRBV5-1 and TRBJ2-1; 11 junctional bases match TRBD2. The specimen was PBMCs from the stem cell graft donor, collected from the stem cell graft. The CDR3 in this case is CASSVSGRAVGEQFF. The sequence in DNA is TGCGCCAGCAGCGTTAGCGGGAGGGCCGTCGGTGAGCAGTTCTTC.